This is a list of T cell receptor beta chains from one sample in a study of CD8 T cells in ankylosing spondylitis. TCRdb fed the 5' RACE reads into MiXCR, producing one record per CDR3 protein. The data show some 120,000 distinct CDR3 sequences, roughly 13% seen once. Sequenced input: blood, either unsorted or a sorted T cell fraction (not recorded which). These receptors were obtained from a female donor with ankylosing spondylitis or in good health (not recorded which). The CDR3 runs from the conserved cysteine through the conserved F or W. A D gene is named only where the DNA matches it firmly. Rows may omit the clone size; those that give it use once, few, many or a size class.

.	TRBV5-5	TRBJ1-2	.	TGTGCCAGCACCCGAGGGGACGGGTGGAGCTATGGCTACACCTTC	CASTRGDGWSYGYTF
many	TRBV10-3	TRBJ2-2	.	TGTGCCATCAGTGCCGCACAGGGGAACACCGGGGAGCTGTTTTTT	CAISAAQGNTGELFF
many	TRBV5-1	TRBJ2-1	.	TGCGCCAGCAGCTTGGCCCTATCAGGGAATGAGCAGTTCTTC	CASSLALSGNEQFF
.	TRBV6-1	TRBJ2-4	.	TGTGCCAGCAGCAAGCAGGGACTTGCCAAAAACATTCAGTACTTC	CASSKQGLAKNIQYF
few	TRBV20-1	TRBJ2-1	TRBD2	TGCAGTGCTAGAGGGGACTTGACTAGCGGGGGGGCTAGGGATGAGCAGTTCTTC	CSARGDLTSGGARDEQFF
.	TRBV3-1	TRBJ1-5	.	TGTGCCAGCAGCCAAGGATTGATTGGGGGCAATCAGCCCCAGCATTTT	CASSQGLIGGNQPQHF
.	TRBV5-1	TRBJ1-2	.	TGCGCCAGCAGCGCCGCGGGACAATCCTATGGCTACACCTTC	CASSAAGQSYGYTF
.	TRBV20-1	TRBJ2-1	TRBD2	TGCAGTGCTGGGGCCTCACTAGCGGGGGGCCGATTTCTCTCCTACAATGAGCAGTTCTTC	CSAGASLAGGRFLSYNEQFF
.	TRBV7-2	TRBJ2-1	TRBD2	TGTGCCAGCAACTTAGCGGGAGGGCCGAGTGATGAGCAGTTCTTC	CASNLAGGPSDEQFF
many	TRBV5-1	TRBJ1-5	.	TGCGCCAGCAGCTTGTCTGTGGATCAGCCCCAGCATTTT	CASSLSVDQPQHF
.	TRBV10-3	TRBJ2-1	TRBD1	TGTGCCATCAGGCCGGGACAGGGTTGGATTGGTGAGCAGTTCTTC	CAIRPGQGWIGEQFF
few	TRBV12-3/TRBV12-4	TRBJ2-4	TRBD2	TGTGCCAGCAGTTTTAGGAGCGGGGGGGGAAAAAACATTCAGTACTTC	CASSFRSGGGKNIQYF
.	TRBV28	TRBJ2-5	.	TGTGCCACGAGGCAAGGGTCGGTAAGAGAGACCCAGTACTTC	CATRQGSVRETQYF
.	TRBV30	TRBJ1-2	.	TGTGCCTGGAAGCGGGACATCGGAGGCTACACCTTC	CAWKRDIGGYTF
.	TRBV5-6	TRBJ1-4	.	TGTGCCAGCAGCTTGATCAGTCAGGATGAAAAACTGTTTTTT	CASSLISQDEKLFF
few	TRBV12-3/TRBV12-4	TRBJ2-4	.	TGTGCCAGCAGTTTGGGGGGGCCCATTCAGTACTTC	CASSLGGPIQYF
few	TRBV12-3/TRBV12-4	TRBJ2-1	TRBD2	TGTGCCAGCACCCAAAGGTCTGGTCTAGCGGGTTACAATGAGCAGTTCTTC	CASTQRSGLAGYNEQFF
.	TRBV5-6	TRBJ1-6	TRBD1	TGTGCCAGCAGCCGGACAGGGTCACGATCACCCCTCCACTTT	CASSRTGSRSPLHF
few	TRBV6-1	TRBJ2-2	TRBD1	TGTGCCAGCAGTGAGTTGAGGGGGCAAACCGGGGAGCTGTTTTTT	CASSELRGQTGELFF
few	TRBV29-1	TRBJ1-1	TRBD1	TGCAGCGTAATGGGACAGGGGTACACTGAAGCTTTCTTT	CSVMGQGYTEAFF
.	TRBV18	TRBJ1-1	.	TGTGCCAGCTCGCGACAGAGGACCGCCCCTGAAGCTTTCTTT	CASSRQRTAPEAFF
few	TRBV20-1	TRBJ2-1	.	TGCAGTGCTAGGAGGGATGGCAATGAGCAGTTCTTC	CSARRDGNEQFF
few	TRBV5-1	TRBJ1-1	.	TGCGCCAGCAGCTTGAAGGGGCCGGGCACTGAAGCTTTCTTT	CASSLKGPGTEAFF
few	TRBV20-1	TRBJ1-4	TRBD1	TGCAGTGCTAGAGATCCGACAGGGGTTAATGAAAAACTGTTTTTT	CSARDPTGVNEKLFF
.	TRBV20-1	TRBJ2-7	TRBD2	TGCAGTGCTAGAGGAGGGGCGGGGGGCCAAAACTCCTACGAGCAGTACTTC	CSARGGAGGQNSYEQYF